This paragraph covers one T cell receptor beta chain sequence. Some clones are missing from TCRdb's copy, which holds only in-frame ones; the method was immunoSEQ multiplex PCR. The data hold about 22,000 clones, with roughly 94% observed a single time. The CDR3 length is 13 residues. Between the trimmed V and J ends, which lost 1 base and 8 bases, there was a span of 9 bases. Germline CDR1 is SGHRS and CDR2 is YFSETQ. The data originate from a study of PD-1 blockade in classical Hodgkin lymphoma. Time point described: newly diagnosed, previously untreated cHL patient sample. This receptor was identified in a human donor with classical Hodgkin lymphoma. The chain combines TRBV5-1 with TRBJ1-4; the D is unclear. Sequenced material: peripheral blood mononuclear cells (PBMCs). The CDR3 bases are TGCGCCAGCAGCTTGAGACCAGCCGAAAAACTGTTTTTT. Amino acids: CASSLRPAEKLFF.